These 19 T cell receptor beta chains share one sample of origin, sequenced in a study of blood T cell repertoires in COVID-19. The table came from immunoSEQ multiplex PCR; TCRdb's copy has only in-frame clones and leaves some out. The sample has approximately 170,000 clones; roughly 80% are singletons. The source material was peripheral blood. Receptor source: a man in his 70s with active or convalescent COVID-19.

This chain links TRBV7-2 with TRBJ2-7; D perhaps matches TRBD1 (5 bases). Germline assignment: CDR1 SGHTA and CDR2 FQGNSA. The CDR3 length is 14 residues. V shed 3 bases and J shed 3 bases, with 12 bases lying between them. CDR3 protein: CASSFQQANYEQYF. For the CDR3, the DNA is TGTGCCAGCAGCTTTCAACAGGCGAACTACGAGCAGTACTTC.

This chain connects TRBV4-3 to TRBJ2-1; D is perhaps TRBD2 (5 bases). The germline CDR1 and CDR2 sequences are LGHNA and YSLEER. Trimming stripped 0 bases from V and 2 bases from J, with 11 bases between. This CDR3 region has 16 residues. The CDR3 DNA reads as TGCGCCAGCAGCCAAGATGAGGAGGCTACCTACAATGAGCAGTTCTTC. Encoded protein: CASSQDEEATYNEQFF.

Remarks on this clone: At one boundary the junction diverges from the germline segment, which might be a read error. V and J are TRBV7-7 and TRBJ2-1, with TRBD2 identical over 10 bases. The germline V gene encodes CDR1 SSHAT and CDR2 FNYEAQ (reference sequence). The CDR3 covers 15 residues. Here the CDR3 DNA reads TGTGCTAGCAGCCCTAGCGGGAGCTCCTACAATGAGCAGTTCTTC. It is translated as CASSPSGSSYNEQFF.

The J gene is TRBJ1-5, the V gene TRBV28; 7 bases line up with TRBD1. This CDR3 has 15 residues. CDR1 and CDR2 (germline): MDHEN, SYDVKM. V lost 5 bases to trimming and J lost 2 bases; unmatched junction nucleotides: 6. The CDR3 protein is CASSPGGSGNQPQHF. The CDR3, as DNA: TGTGCCAGCAGTCCAGGGGGTTCGGGCAATCAGCCCCAGCATTTT. The complete variable domain, with remaining parts taken from reference TRBV28 and TRBJ1-5, reads DVKVTQSSRYLVKRTGEKVFLECVQDMDHENMFWYRQDPGLGLRLIYFSYDVKMKEKGDIPEGYSVSREKKERFSLILESASTNQTSMYLCASSPGGSGNQPQHFGDGTRLSIL.

V and J are TRBV5-1 and TRBJ2-1; 13 bases are a match to TRBD2. V lost 4 bases, J lost 8 bases, and 6 bases stayed unmatched. The CDR3 consists of 15 residues. The germline V gene has CDR1 SGHRS and CDR2 YFSETQ. CDR3 region: CASSRGLAGVDEQFF. As DNA, the CDR3 is TGCGCCAGCAGCAGAGGACTAGCGGGAGTAGATGAGCAGTTCTTC. The variable domain in full, completed from reference TRBV5-1 and TRBJ2-1, reads KAGVTQTPRYLIKTRGQQVTLSCSPISGHRSVSWYQQTPGQGLQFLFEYFSETQRNKGNFPGRFSGRQFSNSRSEMNVSTLELGDSALYLCASSRGLAGVDEQFFGPGTRLTVL.

The rearrangement joins TRBV2 to TRBJ1-1; D is possibly TRBD1 (5 bases). CDR1 SNHLY and CDR2 FYNNEI come from the germline V gene. V dropped 8 bases and J dropped 9 bases, with 19 bases sitting between them. The CDR3 runs 13 residues. The CDR3: CASYISMGRQAFF. The CDR3 nucleotides read TGTGCCAGCTATATCTCAATGGGGCGTCAAGCTTTCTTT.

V gene TRBV28 combines with J gene TRBJ2-1, with 13 positions matching TRBD2. Germline CDR1 and CDR2: MDHEN and SYDVKM. This CDR3 spans 15 amino acids. Trimming took 5 bases from V and 7 from J; bases not matched to a gene: 5. CDR3 sequence (DNA): TGTGCCAGCAGTCTCACTAGCGGGAGGGGGAATGAGCAGTTCTTC. This translates into CASSLTSGRGNEQFF.

The chain combines TRBV5-1 with TRBJ2-5, with 12 positions matching TRBD2. J lost 5 bases, V lost 4 bases, and 6 bases had no gene match. This CDR3 is built from 15 residues. CDR1 is SGHRS, CDR2 YFSETQ, per germline. The CDR3 protein is CASSILAGGGETQYF. The CDR3 region has the DNA TGCGCCAGCAGCATACTAGCGGGGGGAGGGGAGACCCAGTACTTC.

The chain employs TRBV7-6 and TRBJ2-7; TRBD2 matches 8 bases. V dropped 3 bases and J dropped 0; count of bases not matched to a gene: 10. The CDR3 sequence is 17 residues long. CDR1 and CDR2 (germline): SGHVS, FNYEAQ. CDR3 DNA: TGTGCCAGCAGCTTTGCCCCCAGCGGGAGCCTCTCCTACGAGCAGTACTTC. Its translation: CASSFAPSGSLSYEQYF.

The chain has TRBV7-3 and TRBJ2-1; 10 positions match TRBD2. Unmatched junction bases numbered 2, after V lost 2 bases and J lost 1 base. Germline loops: CDR1 SGHTA, CDR2 FQGTGA. This CDR3 region has 16 residues. CDR3 loop: CASSLGAGGSYNEQFF. CDR3 nucleotide sequence: TGTGCCAGCAGCTTAGGAGCGGGAGGGTCCTACAATGAGCAGTTCTTC.

The table lists this clone with many counts. V and J are TRBV27 and TRBJ2-7; the match to TRBD2 covers 10 bases. The CDR3 spans 16 residues. In germline, CDR1 is MNHEY, CDR2 SMNVEV (reference sequence). After removal of 3 bases from V and 3 bases from J, the junction contained 8 bases not matched to a gene. CDR3 region: CASSFYTEREGYEQYF. The CDR3 DNA reads TGTGCCAGCAGTTTTTATACAGAGCGGGAGGGCTACGAGCAGTACTTC.

This chain uses TRBV19 with TRBJ1-2; possible D gene TRBD1, 6 bases. This CDR3 has 13 residues. Germline CDR1 is LNHDA and CDR2 is SQIVND (reference sequence). V lost 7 bases, J lost 6 bases, and 15 bases lay in between. The CDR3: CASTPLRGNGYTF. The CDR3 DNA sequence: TGTGCCAGTACGCCGCTGAGGGGGAATGGCTACACCTTC.

This clone has a single count. The rearrangement links TRBV7-9 to TRBJ2-2, with D possibly matching TRBD1 (6 bases). CDR3 length equals 15 residues. Germline CDR1 SEHNR, CDR2 FQNEAQ (reference sequence). The germline V and J ends were trimmed by 2 bases and 1 base, with 8 bases remaining between them. CDR3 sequence (DNA): TGTGCCAGCAGCTTACAGGGGATGAACACCGGGGAGCTGTTTTTT. Translating gives CASSLQGMNTGELFF. The whole variable domain, remainder taken from reference TRBV7-9 and TRBJ2-2, is DTGVSQNPRHKITKRGQNVTFRCDPISEHNRLYWYRQTLGQGPEFLTYFQNEAQLEKSRLLSDRFSAERPKGSFSTLEIQRTEQGDSAMYLCASSLQGMNTGELFFGEGSRLTVL.

The chain combines TRBV12-3 or TRBV12-4 with TRBJ1-2, with D perhaps matching TRBD1 (6 bases). This CDR3 has 13 amino acids. V dropped 6 bases and J dropped 5 bases, with 13 bases sitting between them. The CDR3 is CASRVSGQYGYTF. DNA of the CDR3: TGTGCCAGCAGGGTATCGGGACAATATGGCTACACCTTC.

This clone was observed once. The V call is TRBV7-2, the J call TRBJ2-5, with 9 bases lining up with TRBD1. V dropped 5 bases and J dropped 2; count of bases not matched to a gene: 6. Per germline, CDR1 SGHTA and CDR2 FQGNSA. CDR3 length: 15 amino acids. This CDR3 reads CASSPRDRVQETQYF. The CDR3 region has the DNA TGTGCCAGCAGCCCCCGGGACAGGGTTCAAGAGACCCAGTACTTC.

The rearrangement links TRBV18 to TRBJ2-7; 7 bases line up with TRBD1. This CDR3 comprises 14 residues. The J segment lost 4 bases and the V segment lost 3 bases, leaving 6 bases of the junction unmatched. Looked up from germline, CDR1 is KGHSH and CDR2 is LQKENI. The CDR3 region has the DNA TGTGCCAGCTCACCTGGGACAGTTTTTTACGAGCAGTACTTC. Encoded protein: CASSPGTVFYEQYF.

This rearrangement joins TRBV6-5 to TRBJ1-1; D remains unclear. Trimming removed 2 bases at V and 2 bases at J, with 6 bases between. Per germline, CDR1 MNHEY and CDR2 SVGAGI. The CDR3 extends over 13 amino acids. CDR3 DNA sequence: TGTGCCAGCAGTTACATAGCAAACACTGAAGCTTTCTTT. This codes for CASSYIANTEAFF.

V is TRBV7-2 and J is TRBJ2-5; 15 bases align to TRBD2. CDR1 and CDR2 from the germline V gene are SGHTA and FQGNSA. V was clipped by 1 base and J by 5 bases; unmatched bases: 5. The CDR3 has 17 residues. As DNA, the CDR3 is TGTGCCAGCAGCTTAGGGCGTGGGACTAGCGGGAGGGAGACCCAGTACTTC. Its translation: CASSLGRGTSGRETQYF. Filled out from reference TRBV7-2 and TRBJ2-5, the complete variable domain reads GAGVSQSPSNKVTEKGKDVELRCDPISGHTALYWYRQSLGQGLEFLIYFQGNSAPDKSGLPSDRFSAERTGGSVSTLTIQRTQQEDSAVYLCASSLGRGTSGRETQYFGPGTRLLVL.

The rearrangement uses TRBV3-1 (or the pseudogene TRBV3-2) and TRBJ2-6, with 8 nucleotides matching TRBD1. Per germline, CDR1 LGHDT and CDR2 YNNKEL (reference sequence). Trimming took 5 bases from V and 2 from J; bases not matched to a gene: 2. CDR3 size: 15 residues. The CDR3 DNA reads TGTGCCAGCAGCGACAGGGGCGCTGGGGCCAACGTCCTGACTTTC. Translated, it gives CASSDRGAGANVLTF.